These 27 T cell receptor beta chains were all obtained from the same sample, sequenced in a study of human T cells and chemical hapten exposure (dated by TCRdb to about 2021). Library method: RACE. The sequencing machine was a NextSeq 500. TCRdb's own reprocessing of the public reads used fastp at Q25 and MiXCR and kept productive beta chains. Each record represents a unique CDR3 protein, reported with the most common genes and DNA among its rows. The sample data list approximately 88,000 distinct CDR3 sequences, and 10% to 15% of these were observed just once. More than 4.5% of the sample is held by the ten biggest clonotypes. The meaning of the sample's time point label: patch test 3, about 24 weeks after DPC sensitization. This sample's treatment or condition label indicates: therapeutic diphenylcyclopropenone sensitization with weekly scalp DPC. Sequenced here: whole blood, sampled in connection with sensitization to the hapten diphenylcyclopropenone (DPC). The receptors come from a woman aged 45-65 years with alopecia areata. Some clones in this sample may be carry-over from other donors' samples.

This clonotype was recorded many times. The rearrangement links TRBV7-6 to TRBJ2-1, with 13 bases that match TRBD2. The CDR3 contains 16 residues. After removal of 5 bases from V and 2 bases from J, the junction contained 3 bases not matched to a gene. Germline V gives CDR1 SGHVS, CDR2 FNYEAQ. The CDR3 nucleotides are TGTGCCAGCAGCCTGACTAGCGGGAGGCCCTACAATGAGCAGTTCTTC. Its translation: CASSLTSGRPYNEQFF.

The CDR3 DNA is TGTGCCAGCAGCCTGAGGAGGCAGAACTATGGCTACACCTTC. It yields the protein CASSLRRQNYGYTF. The chain carries TRBV3-1 and TRBJ1-2; D unclear. Germline CDR1 reads LGHDT; CDR2 reads YNNKEL (reference sequence). CDR3 length: 14 residues. Trimming cost V 4 bases and J 2 bases, with 11 bases left between them.

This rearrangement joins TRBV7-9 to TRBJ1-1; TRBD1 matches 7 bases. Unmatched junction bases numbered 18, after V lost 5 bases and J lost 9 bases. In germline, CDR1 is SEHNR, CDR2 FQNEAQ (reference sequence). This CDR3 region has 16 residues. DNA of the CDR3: TGTGCCAGCAGCGGTAAGACAGGGCCGACTTCGAAAAAAGCTTTCTTT. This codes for CASSGKTGPTSKKAFF.

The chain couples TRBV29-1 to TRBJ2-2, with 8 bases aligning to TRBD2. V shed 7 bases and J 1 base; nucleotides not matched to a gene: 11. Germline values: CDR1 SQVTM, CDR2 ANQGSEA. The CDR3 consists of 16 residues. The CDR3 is CSAAVSLAGNTGELFF. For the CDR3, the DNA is TGCAGCGCCGCGGTTTCTCTAGCGGGGAACACCGGGGAGCTGTTTTTT.

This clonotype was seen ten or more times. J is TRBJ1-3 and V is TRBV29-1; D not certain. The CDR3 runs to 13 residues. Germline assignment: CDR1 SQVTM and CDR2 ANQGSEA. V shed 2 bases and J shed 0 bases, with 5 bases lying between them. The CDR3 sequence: CSVEPSSGNTIYF. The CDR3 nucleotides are TGCAGCGTTGAACCCAGCTCTGGAAACACCATATATTTT.

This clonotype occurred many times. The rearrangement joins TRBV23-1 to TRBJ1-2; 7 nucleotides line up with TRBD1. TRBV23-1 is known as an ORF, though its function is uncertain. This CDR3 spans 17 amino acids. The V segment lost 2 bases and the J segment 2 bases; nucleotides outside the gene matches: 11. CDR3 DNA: TGCGCCAGCAGTCAAAGGGGGCACCCGAGTACCAACTATGGCTACACCTTC. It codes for CASSQRGHPSTNYGYTF.

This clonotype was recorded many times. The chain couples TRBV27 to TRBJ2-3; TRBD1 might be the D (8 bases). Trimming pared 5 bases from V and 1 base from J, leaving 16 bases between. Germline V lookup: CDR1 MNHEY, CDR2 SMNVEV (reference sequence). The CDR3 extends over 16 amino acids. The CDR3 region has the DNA TGTGCCAGCAGTCTCCGACAGGGGAGGGGCACAGATACGCAGTATTTT. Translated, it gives CASSLRQGRGTDTQYF.

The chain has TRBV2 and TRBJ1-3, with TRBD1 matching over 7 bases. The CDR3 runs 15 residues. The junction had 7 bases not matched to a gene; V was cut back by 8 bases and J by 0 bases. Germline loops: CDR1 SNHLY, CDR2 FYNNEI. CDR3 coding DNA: TGTGCCAGCGGACAGGACAGACTCTCTGGAAACACCATATATTTT. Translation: CASGQDRLSGNTIYF.

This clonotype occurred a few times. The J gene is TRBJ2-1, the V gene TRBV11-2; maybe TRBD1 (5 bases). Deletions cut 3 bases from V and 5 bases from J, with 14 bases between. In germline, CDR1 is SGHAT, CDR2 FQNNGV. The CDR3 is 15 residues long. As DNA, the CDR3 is TGTGCCAGCAGCTTGTTCCAGGGAAACAACAATGAGCAGTTCTTC. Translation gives CASSLFQGNNNEQFF.

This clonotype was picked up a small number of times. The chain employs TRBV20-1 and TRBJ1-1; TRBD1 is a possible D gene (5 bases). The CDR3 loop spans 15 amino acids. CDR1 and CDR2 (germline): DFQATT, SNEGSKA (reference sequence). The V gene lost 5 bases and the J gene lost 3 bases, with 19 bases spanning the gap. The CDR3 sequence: CSARTPGPRDTEAFF. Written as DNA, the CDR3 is TGCAGTGCTCGAACCCCAGGGCCCCGGGACACTGAAGCTTTCTTT.

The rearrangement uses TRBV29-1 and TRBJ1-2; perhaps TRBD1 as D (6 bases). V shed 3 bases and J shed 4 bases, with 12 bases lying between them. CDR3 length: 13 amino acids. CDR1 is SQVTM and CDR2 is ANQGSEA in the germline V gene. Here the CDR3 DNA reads TGCAGCGTTGACCGGGGACATGCCTATGGCTACACCTTC. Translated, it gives CSVDRGHAYGYTF.

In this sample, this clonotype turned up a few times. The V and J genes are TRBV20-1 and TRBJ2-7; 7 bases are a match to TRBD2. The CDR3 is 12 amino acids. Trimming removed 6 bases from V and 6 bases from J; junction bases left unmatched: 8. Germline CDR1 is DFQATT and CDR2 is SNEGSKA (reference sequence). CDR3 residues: CSAEREGPEQYF. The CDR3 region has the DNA TGCAGTGCCGAAAGGGAGGGCCCCGAGCAGTACTTC.

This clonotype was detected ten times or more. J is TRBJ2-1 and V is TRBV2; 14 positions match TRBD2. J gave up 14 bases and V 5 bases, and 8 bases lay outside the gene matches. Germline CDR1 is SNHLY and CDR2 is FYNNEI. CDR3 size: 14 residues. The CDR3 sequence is CASSPGTSGSWKFF. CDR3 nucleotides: TGTGCCAGCAGTCCCGGGACTAGCGGGAGTTGGAAGTTCTTC.

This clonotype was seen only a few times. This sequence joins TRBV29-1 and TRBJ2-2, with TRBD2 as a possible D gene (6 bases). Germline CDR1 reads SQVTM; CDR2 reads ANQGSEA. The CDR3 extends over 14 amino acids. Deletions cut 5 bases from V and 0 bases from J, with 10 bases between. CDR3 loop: CSVRGTANTGELFF. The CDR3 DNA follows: TGCAGCGTTCGCGGGACGGCGAACACCGGGGAGCTGTTTTTT.

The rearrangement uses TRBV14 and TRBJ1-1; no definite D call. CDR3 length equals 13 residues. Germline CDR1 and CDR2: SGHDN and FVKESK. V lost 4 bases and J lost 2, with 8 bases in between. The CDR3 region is CASSRGSNTEAFF. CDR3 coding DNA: TGTGCCAGCAGCCGAGGAAGTAACACTGAAGCTTTCTTT.

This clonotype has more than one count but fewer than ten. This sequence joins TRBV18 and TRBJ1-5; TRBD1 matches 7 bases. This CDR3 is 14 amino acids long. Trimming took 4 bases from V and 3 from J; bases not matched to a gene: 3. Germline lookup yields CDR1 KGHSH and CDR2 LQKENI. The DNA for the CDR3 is TGTGCCAGCTCACAGGGGGCTGACAATCAGCCCCAGCATTTT. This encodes CASSQGADNQPQHF.

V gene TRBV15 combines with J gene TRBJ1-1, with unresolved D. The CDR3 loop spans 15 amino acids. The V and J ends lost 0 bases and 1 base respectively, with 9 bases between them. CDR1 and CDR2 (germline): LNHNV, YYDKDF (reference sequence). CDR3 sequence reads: CATSRDRMGNTEAFF. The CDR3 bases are TGTGCCACCAGCAGAGATCGTATGGGGAACACTGAAGCTTTCTTT.

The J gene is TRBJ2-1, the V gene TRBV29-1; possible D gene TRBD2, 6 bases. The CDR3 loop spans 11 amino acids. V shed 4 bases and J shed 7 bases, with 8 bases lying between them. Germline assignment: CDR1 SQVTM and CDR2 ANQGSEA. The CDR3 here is CSVAGSNEQFF. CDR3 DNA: TGCAGCGTTGCCGGGAGTAATGAGCAGTTCTTC.

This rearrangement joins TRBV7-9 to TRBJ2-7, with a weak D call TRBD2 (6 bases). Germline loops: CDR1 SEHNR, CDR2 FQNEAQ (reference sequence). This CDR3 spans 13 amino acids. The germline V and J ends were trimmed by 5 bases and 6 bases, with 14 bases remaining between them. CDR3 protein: CASSVGSGGEQYV. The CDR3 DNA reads TGTGCCAGCAGCGTGGGGTCCGGGGGCGAGCAGTACGTC.

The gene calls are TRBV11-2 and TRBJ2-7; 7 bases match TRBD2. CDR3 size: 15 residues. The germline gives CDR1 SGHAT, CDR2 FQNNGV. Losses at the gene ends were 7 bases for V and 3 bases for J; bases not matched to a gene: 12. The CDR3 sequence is CASTEGAGDFYEQYF. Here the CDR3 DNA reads TGTGCCAGCACCGAGGGTGCGGGAGATTTCTACGAGCAGTACTTC.

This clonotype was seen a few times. CDR3 sequence (DNA): TGTGCCAGCAGCTTTGGTTCGACTTCCGAGCAGTACTTC. As protein: CASSFGSTSEQYF. The chain employs TRBV11-3 and TRBJ2-7; D remains ambiguous. Looked up from germline, CDR1 is SGHNT and CDR2 is YENEEA. The V end was cut by 3 bases, the J end by 6 bases, with 12 bases between. CDR3 length equals 13 residues.

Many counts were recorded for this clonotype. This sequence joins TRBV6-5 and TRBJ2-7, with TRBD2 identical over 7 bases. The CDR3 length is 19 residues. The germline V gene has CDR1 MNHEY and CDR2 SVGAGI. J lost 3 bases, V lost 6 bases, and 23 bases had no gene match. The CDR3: CASSPSPSVLEAGIYEQYF. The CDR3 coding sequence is TGTGCCAGCAGCCCCTCCCCCTCTGTGTTGGAAGCGGGGATCTACGAGCAGTACTTC.

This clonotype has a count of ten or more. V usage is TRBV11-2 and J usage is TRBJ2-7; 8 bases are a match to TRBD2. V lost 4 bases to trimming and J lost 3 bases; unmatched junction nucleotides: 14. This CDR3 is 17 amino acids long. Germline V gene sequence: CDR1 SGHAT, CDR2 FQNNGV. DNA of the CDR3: TGTGCCAGCAGCTCGTTTATAGCGGGAACCTCCCTCTACGAGCAGTACTTC. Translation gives CASSSFIAGTSLYEQYF.

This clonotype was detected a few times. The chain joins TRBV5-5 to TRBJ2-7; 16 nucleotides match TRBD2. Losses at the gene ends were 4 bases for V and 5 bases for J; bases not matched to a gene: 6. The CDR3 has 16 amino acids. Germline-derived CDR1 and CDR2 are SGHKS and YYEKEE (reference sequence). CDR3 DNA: TGTGCCAGCAGCACGGGACTAGCGGGAGGGCCCAACGAGCAGTACTTC. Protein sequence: CASSTGLAGGPNEQYF.

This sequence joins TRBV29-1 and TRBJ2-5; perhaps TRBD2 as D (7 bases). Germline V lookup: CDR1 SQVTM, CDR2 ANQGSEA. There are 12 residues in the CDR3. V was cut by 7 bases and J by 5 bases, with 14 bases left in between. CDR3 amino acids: CSAGLGGETQYF. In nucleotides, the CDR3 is TGCAGCGCCGGACTAGGGGGGGAGACCCAGTACTTC.

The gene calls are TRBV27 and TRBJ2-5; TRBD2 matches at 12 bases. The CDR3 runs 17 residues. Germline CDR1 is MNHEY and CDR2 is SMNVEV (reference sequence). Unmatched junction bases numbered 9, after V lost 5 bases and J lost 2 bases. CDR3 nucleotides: TGTGCCAGCAGTGCCTCCGGGACTAGCGGGTCTCAAGAGACCCAGTACTTC. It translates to CASSASGTSGSQETQYF.

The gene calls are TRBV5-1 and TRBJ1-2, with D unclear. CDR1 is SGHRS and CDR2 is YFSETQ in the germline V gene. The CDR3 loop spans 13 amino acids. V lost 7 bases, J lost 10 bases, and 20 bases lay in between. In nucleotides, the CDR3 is TGCGCCAGCGGATCCGGGGATTCCAATATCTACACCTTC. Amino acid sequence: CASGSGDSNIYTF.